The TCR beta chain described here comes from a study of CD8+ T cells in alopecia areata. Background on the study: Those treated were given oral tofacitinib at 5 to 10 mg twice daily.

Treatment denoted: oral pan-JAK inhibitor, 5-10 mg twice daily. Researchers gathered lesional scalp punch biopsies and peripheral blood from patients with alopecia areata. Sorting of CD4+ and CD8+ T cells was performed on PBMCs. cDNA reverse transcribed from extracted RNA served as the sequencing template. Some clones are missing from TCRdb's copy, which holds only in-frame ones; the method was immunoSEQ multiplex PCR. This sample has around 100,000 clones, with roughly 50% found just once. The V end lost 8 bases, the J end lost 3 bases, and 16 bases lay between the germline ends. Germline V gives CDR1 MGHDK, CDR2 SYGVNS. The CDR3 consists of 14 residues.

This receptor was taken from a human donor with alopecia areata. The rearrangement uses TRBV25-1 and TRBJ1-2; perhaps TRBD1 as D (6 bases). The sample consisted of CD4+ T cells sorted from blood, taken at week 24, from a patient treated with tofacitinib. For the CDR3, the DNA is TGTGCCAGCTCCCGGTCCGGGGGCGACTATGGCTACACCTTC. Protein: CASSRSGGDYGYTF.